The 27 T cell receptor beta chains below come from one sample, sequenced in a study of human T cells and chemical hapten exposure. TCRdb called the RACE reads again in MiXCR, with one record for every CDR3 protein. The repertoire has approximately 370,000 distinct CDR3 sequences, 4.5% to 5.5% of them found once; the top ten carry around 8%. Time point meaning: pre-sensitization, week 0. Treatment denoted: therapeutic diphenylcyclopropenone sensitization with weekly scalp DPC. Source: whole blood, taken in connection with sensitization to the hapten diphenylcyclopropenone (DPC). These receptors came from a young woman with alopecia areata. Some clones in this sample may be carry-over from other donors' samples.

This clonotype was observed many times. This chain uses TRBV15 with TRBJ2-2, with 8 bases that match TRBD1. V lost 6 bases, J lost 3 bases, and 6 bases stayed unmatched. Germline CDR1 and CDR2: LNHNV and YYDKDF (reference sequence). The CDR3 consists of 15 residues. DNA for the CDR3: TGTGCCACCAGAAAGGACAGGGAAGACACCGGGGAGCTGTTTTTT. This translates into CATRKDREDTGELFF.

In this sample, this clonotype turned up many times. The V gene is TRBV14, the J gene TRBJ2-2; D uncertain. Trimming removed 1 base at V and 0 bases at J, with 9 bases between. Germline loops: CDR1 SGHDN, CDR2 FVKESK. The CDR3 has 16 residues. CDR3 sequence: CASSQGVSPNTGELFF. The CDR3 bases are TGTGCCAGCAGCCAAGGGGTCAGTCCGAACACCGGGGAGCTGTTTTTT.

This clonotype was found many times. The chain is built from TRBV20-1 and TRBJ1-5; D is unresolved. Deletions cut 0 bases from V and 6 bases from J, with 18 bases between. CDR1 DFQATT and CDR2 SNEGSKA come from the germline V gene (reference sequence). CDR3 length: 16 residues. For the CDR3, the DNA is TGCAGTGCTAGAGAGGTGATCCTACACTCTGGTCAGCCCCAGCATTTT. The encoded protein is CSAREVILHSGQPQHF.

In this sample, this clonotype turned up many times. The rearrangement links TRBV6-6 to TRBJ1-2; TRBD1 matches at 9 bases. CDR3 size: 14 residues. Trimming removed 2 bases from V and 7 bases from J; junction bases left unmatched: 5. The germline gives CDR1 MNHNY, CDR2 SVGAGI (reference sequence). The CDR3: CASSYGQGPFGYTF. The CDR3 nucleotides read TGTGCCAGCAGTTACGGACAGGGGCCCTTTGGCTACACCTTC.

This clonotype showed up just a few times. The chain has TRBV11-2 and TRBJ2-7, with TRBD1 identical over 8 bases. Germline lookup yields CDR1 SGHAT and CDR2 FQNNGV. Losses at the gene ends were 2 bases for V and 4 bases for J; bases not matched to a gene: 7. The CDR3 is made up of 15 amino acids. CDR3 DNA sequence: TGTGCCAGCAGCTTAAGTAGGGACAGGCCTTACGAGCAGTACTTC. It translates to CASSLSRDRPYEQYF.

This clonotype was counted a few times. V usage is TRBV10-2 and J usage is TRBJ1-6; tentatively, D is TRBD1 (5 bases). This CDR3 comprises 17 residues. Germline CDR1 reads WSHSY; CDR2 reads SAAADI. V was cut by 2 bases and J by 5 bases, with 16 bases left in between. The CDR3 is CASSESGTGIHNSPLHF. The CDR3 DNA reads TGCGCCAGCAGTGAGAGTGGGACGGGGATCCATAATTCACCCCTCCACTTT.

The chain recombines TRBV20-1 with TRBJ2-1; 9 bases are shared with TRBD2. V lost 3 bases and J lost 8; bases outside the gene matches: 8. This CDR3 comprises 14 residues. Germline CDR1 is DFQATT and CDR2 is SNEGSKA (reference sequence). The CDR3 region has the DNA TGCAGTGCTAGTCCCCTAGCGGGGTATTATGAGCAGTTCTTC. Amino acid sequence: CSASPLAGYYEQFF.

This clonotype appeared a few times. This chain connects TRBV5-1 to TRBJ2-7; TRBD1 matches 7 bases. Losses at the gene ends were 3 bases for V and 4 bases for J; bases not matched to a gene: 13. The CDR3 is made up of 16 amino acids. Per the germline V gene, CDR1 is SGHRS and CDR2 is YFSETQ. CDR3 amino acids: CASSSGQAAVSYEQYF. DNA for the CDR3: TGCGCCAGCAGCTCCGGACAGGCCGCGGTATCTTACGAGCAGTACTTC. Filled out from reference TRBV5-1 and TRBJ2-7, the complete variable domain reads KAGVTQTPRYLIKTRGQQVTLSCSPISGHRSVSWYQQTPGQGLQFLFEYFSETQRNKGNFPGRFSGRQFSNSRSEMNVSTLELGDSALYLCASSSGQAAVSYEQYFGPGTRLTVT.

This clonotype was picked up many times. V gene TRBV18 combines with J gene TRBJ1-6, with a possible D match to TRBD1 (5 bases). V was trimmed by 3 bases and J by 10 bases, leaving 16 bases between them. The length of the CDR3 is 15 residues. The germline V gene has CDR1 KGHSH and CDR2 LQKENI. This CDR3 reads CASSPTNQGSSPLHF. In nucleotides, the CDR3 is TGTGCCAGCTCACCGACTAACCAGGGCAGCTCACCCCTCCACTTT.

This clonotype was counted ten times or more. The chain is built from TRBV6-6 and TRBJ1-2; no firm D call. Per the germline V gene, CDR1 is MNHNY and CDR2 is SVGAGI (reference sequence). The CDR3 runs 12 residues. The V gene lost 7 bases and the J gene lost 1 base, with 7 bases spanning the gap. The CDR3 here is CASTESNYGYTF. In DNA, the CDR3 is TGTGCCAGCACGGAGAGTAACTATGGCTACACCTTC.

This chain connects TRBV3-1 to TRBJ1-1; 7 nucleotides agree with TRBD1. In germline, CDR1 is LGHDT, CDR2 YNNKEL (reference sequence). V lost 4 bases and J lost 10; bases outside the gene matches: 12. The CDR3 is made up of 14 amino acids. The chain's CDR3 is CASSPFWDSLGAFF. The CDR3 region has the DNA TGTGCCAGCAGCCCTTTCTGGGACAGCTTAGGAGCTTTCTTT.

This clonotype came up many times. The chain has TRBV5-1 and TRBJ2-4; no definite D call. CDR3 length: 15 residues. Germline assignment: CDR1 SGHRS and CDR2 YFSETQ. Deletions cut 5 bases from V and 5 bases from J, with 17 bases between. CDR3 protein: CASRLAPMAQNIQYF. CDR3 nucleotide sequence: TGCGCCAGCAGACTGGCACCTATGGCCCAAAACATTCAGTACTTC. Based on the CDR3 plus reference TRBV5-1 and TRBJ2-4, the full variable domain is KAGVTQTPRYLIKTRGQQVTLSCSPISGHRSVSWYQQTPGQGLQFLFEYFSETQRNKGNFPGRFSGRQFSNSRSEMNVSTLELGDSALYLCASRLAPMAQNIQYFGAGTRLSVL.

This clonotype occurred many times. This chain connects TRBV28 to TRBJ1-5, with D unresolved. This CDR3 contains 11 residues. From germline, CDR1 is MDHEN and CDR2 SYDVKM. The V gene lost 4 bases and the J gene lost 10 bases, with 8 bases spanning the gap. The chain's CDR3 is CASSYGIPQHF. In DNA, the CDR3 is TGTGCCAGCAGTTATGGTATACCCCAGCATTTT. Full variable domain (remainder filled in from reference TRBV28 and TRBJ1-5): DVKVTQSSRYLVKRTGEKVFLECVQDMDHENMFWYRQDPGLGLRLIYFSYDVKMKEKGDIPEGYSVSREKKERFSLILESASTNQTSMYLCASSYGIPQHFGDGTRLSIL.

This clonotype was seen only a few times. The chain is built from TRBV19 and TRBJ1-5; D may be TRBD1 (6 bases). The CDR3 runs 14 residues. Trimming took 7 bases from V and 6 from J, leaving 16 bases between them. Germline V gives CDR1 LNHDA, CDR2 SQIVND (reference sequence). The CDR3 DNA reads as TGTGCCAGTACTCTTTCCCAGGGGATTCAGCCCCAGCATTTT. Its translation is CASTLSQGIQPQHF.

Many counts were recorded for this clonotype. The CDR3 spells CASSLVSAGTNQPQHF. The CDR3 nucleotides read TGTGCCAGCAGTTTAGTTTCGGCCGGGACTAATCAGCCCCAGCATTTT. The chain has TRBV12-3 or TRBV12-4 and TRBJ1-5, with D tentatively TRBD1 (5 bases). This CDR3 is built from 16 residues. The V end was cut by 1 base, the J end by 4 bases, with 14 bases between.

This rearrangement joins TRBV6-5 to TRBJ1-2, with D unresolved. This CDR3 region has 14 residues. Germline loops: CDR1 MNHEY, CDR2 SVGAGI. Trimming removed 6 bases at V and 2 bases at J, with 13 bases between. CDR3 nucleotides: TGTGCCAGCAGGTTTGGGGTAGACAACTATGGCTACACCTTC. The encoded protein is CASRFGVDNYGYTF.

V and J are TRBV7-3 and TRBJ2-3; D is unresolved. The CDR3 has 14 amino acids. The V end was cut by 2 bases, the J end by 5 bases, with 11 bases between. The germline CDR1 and CDR2 sequences are SGHTA and FQGTGA. CDR3 region: CASSLRSWVDTQYF. The CDR3 nucleotides read TGTGCCAGCAGCTTACGGTCTTGGGTAGATACGCAGTATTTT.

This clonotype has a handful of counts. J is TRBJ2-2 and V is TRBV7-3; 7 bases are a match to TRBD1. The CDR3 has 16 residues. V lost 4 bases and J lost 6; bases outside the gene matches: 11. The germline V gene encodes CDR1 SGHTA and CDR2 FQGTGA. This CDR3 is CASSWGTGQRAGELFF. The DNA for the CDR3 is TGTGCCAGCAGCTGGGGGACGGGACAGAGGGCCGGGGAGCTGTTTTTT.

This clonotype showed up many times. The chain uses TRBV29-1 and TRBJ2-5, with a tentative D call TRBD2 (6 bases). The CDR3 consists of 13 residues. The germline CDR1 and CDR2 sequences are SQVTM and ANQGSEA. As DNA, the CDR3 is TGCAGACGTTCGGGACTCCCAGAGGAGACCCAGTACTTC. Its protein is CRRSGLPEETQYF.

A few counts support this clonotype. This rearrangement joins TRBV28 to TRBJ1-1; unclear D gene. Trimming took 2 bases from V and 7 from J, leaving 11 bases between them. This CDR3 spans 13 amino acids. Per the germline V gene, CDR1 is MDHEN and CDR2 is SYDVKM. The CDR3 nucleotides are TGTGCCAGCAGTTTAGTAGGCAGCGGTGAAGCTTTCTTT. Its translation is CASSLVGSGEAFF. The whole variable domain, filled in from reference TRBV28 and TRBJ1-1, reads DVKVTQSSRYLVKRTGEKVFLECVQDMDHENMFWYRQDPGLGLRLIYFSYDVKMKEKGDIPEGYSVSREKKERFSLILESASTNQTSMYLCASSLVGSGEAFFGQGTRLTVV.

The V call is TRBV2, the J call TRBJ1-5, with D uncertain. Trimming stripped 2 bases from V and 0 bases from J, with 11 bases between. This CDR3 comprises 16 residues. The germline gives CDR1 SNHLY, CDR2 FYNNEI. The CDR3: CASSELSGNSNQPQHF. In DNA, the CDR3 is TGTGCCAGCAGTGAACTCAGCGGGAATAGCAATCAGCCCCAGCATTTT. The full variable domain, completed using reference TRBV2 and TRBJ1-5, is EPEVTQTPSHQVTQMGQEVILRCVPISNHLYFYWYRQILGQKVEFLVSFYNNEISEKSEIFDDQFSVERPDGSNFTLKIRSTKLEDSAMYFCASSELSGNSNQPQHFGDGTRLSIL.

As for this clonotype: A much larger clone sits a single nucleotide away, making a read error possible. The genes are TRBV6-5 and TRBJ1-3; D remains unclear. The CDR3 consists of 15 residues. The V and J ends lost 1 base and 0 bases respectively, with 7 bases between them. The germline gives CDR1 MNHEY, CDR2 SVGAGI. In DNA form, the CDR3 reads TGTGCCAGCAGTTACTTACATGGCTCTGGAAACACCATATATTTT. Translating it yields CASSYLHGSGNTIYF.

This clonotype has only a few counts. The chain employs TRBV18 and TRBJ1-5; tentative D call: TRBD1 (5 bases). The V end lost 4 bases, the J end lost 6 bases, and 10 bases lay between the germline ends. CDR1 KGHSH and CDR2 LQKENI come from the germline V gene. CDR3 length equals 13 residues. The CDR3 region has the DNA TGTGCCAGCTCACAGACAGACGGTCAGCCCCAGCATTTT. Amino acids: CASSQTDGQPQHF.

This clonotype came up many times. The chain employs TRBV28 and TRBJ2-2, with TRBD1 identical over 7 bases. The junction had 6 bases not matched to a gene; V was cut back by 8 bases and J by 6 bases. The CDR3 totals 13 residues. Germline V CDR1 and CDR2: MDHEN, SYDVKM. CDR3 coding DNA: TGTGCCAGCGGAATTACAGGGGCCGGGGAGCTGTTTTTT. This sequence encodes CASGITGAGELFF.

The table lists this clonotype with a few counts. The CDR3 DNA reads as TGCGCCAGCACCGCCCGGGGCGCTGGGGCCAACGTCCTGACTTTC. This gives the protein CASTARGAGANVLTF. The rearrangement uses TRBV5-1 and TRBJ2-6; D tentatively fits TRBD1 or TRBD2 (5 bases each). Trimming took 6 bases from V and 2 from J, leaving 12 bases between them. This CDR3 region has 15 residues. Germline assignment: CDR1 SGHRS and CDR2 YFSETQ.

This clonotype turned up a few times. V usage is TRBV2 and J usage is TRBJ1-4, with D possibly TRBD1 on 6 matching bases. The CDR3 contains 15 residues. Trimming pared 2 bases from V and 8 bases from J, leaving 15 bases between. Germline CDR1 reads SNHLY; CDR2 reads FYNNEI. The CDR3 spells CASSERRGQGEKLFF. CDR3 nucleotide sequence: TGTGCCAGCAGTGAACGGCGGGGGCAAGGGGAAAAACTGTTTTTT.

This clonotype was counted only a few times. Here the CDR3 reads CASSLEGRSNQPQHF. CDR3 nucleotides: TGTGCCAGCAGCTTAGAGGGGCGAAGCAATCAGCCCCAGCATTTT. V and J are TRBV7-2 and TRBJ1-5, with TRBD1 as a possible D gene (5 bases). Trimming shortened V by 1 base and J by 1 base, and 8 bases separated the two germline ends. The CDR3 sequence is 15 residues long. Germline V gene sequence: CDR1 SGHTA, CDR2 FQGNSA.